The T cell receptor beta chain under discussion was sequenced for a study of T-cell reconstitution after alpha-beta-depleted transplantation in children. Whole-study findings and limits: Some patients owed their high day-60 TCRbeta diversity to surviving recipient T cells and thymic progenitors. Several hundred expanded graft clones reportedly were the source of alpha-beta T cells about two months after transplant. Newly made T cells mostly supplied T-cell counts and diversity one year after transplant.

Using unique molecular identifiers, the investigators prepared the TCRbeta library. Using its own MiXCR run on the PCR reads, TCRdb lists one record per CDR3 protein. The table has roughly 30,000 distinct CDR3 sequences, under 7.5% seen once. This clonotype has ten or more counts. Its matching antigen is unknown. This CDR3 is 15 amino acids long. From germline, CDR1 is MNHEY and CDR2 SMNVEV (reference sequence). Between the trimmed V and J ends, which lost 5 bases and 1 base, there was a span of 14 bases. This receptor was identified in a child under three years old who had a stem cell transplant for acute myeloid leukemia, so the T cells may come from the graft donor. V gene TRBV27 combines with J gene TRBJ1-1, with a tentative D call TRBD1 (6 bases). The material was peripheral blood, obtained 60 days after TCRalphabeta/CD19-depleted stem cell transplant. The CDR3 here is CASSLFGGPNTEAFF. The CDR3 DNA follows: TGTGCCAGCAGTCTTTTCGGGGGCCCGAACACTGAAGCTTTCTTT.